This TCR beta chain was found in a study of blood T cell repertoires in COVID-19. Study summary: Italy, Spain and the United States were the sources of the convalescent and acute COVID-19 samples. PBMCs, B-cell-depleted T cells, or T cells were the source of the cDNA or gDNA that made up the material.

In the authors' methods: The authors estimated nucleated cell counts from reference gene primer amplification. Clones were read by immunoSEQ multiplex PCR, and TCRdb kept only the in-frame ones, dropping some. V and J calls and clone size are given by that table; D and trimming were obtained from the DNA. The table includes approximately 220,000 clones, about four fifths detected once. The CDR3 has 14 residues. Per germline, CDR1 SGDLS and CDR2 YYNGEE. With 4 bases clipped from V and 3 bases from J, the junction kept 4 bases outside the gene matches. The rearrangement uses TRBV9 and TRBJ2-1; TRBD1 agrees at 7 bases. The sequence came from a woman between 35 and 50 years old with active or convalescent COVID-19. Sequenced sample: peripheral blood. The CDR3 DNA follows: TGTGCCAGCAGCTTCCGGGACAGCTACAATGAGCAGTTCTTC. This encodes CASSFRDSYNEQFF.